The T cell receptor beta chain described here comes from a study of human T cells and chemical hapten exposure (dated by TCRdb to the early 2020s). General notes on the study: For sensitization, 2% DPC in acetone was applied to an approximately 2 cm by approximately 2 cm area of upper inner arm skin. The patient cohort, mostly female, included alopecia areata with under or over 50% scalp involvement, alopecia totalis and alopecia universalis. The study tracked peripheral blood TCR repertoire changes in vivo during primary and secondary sensitization to the hapten diphenylcyclopropenone (DPC) in alopecia patients. Weekly therapeutic DPC doses were additionally applied to the scalp of patients throughout the roughly 26-week study period. Libraries were pooled for sequencing, and per-sample TCR yields varied mainly because of small differences in library volumes within the pool. Patch testing was performed on the upper back with Finn chambers containing 0.01% DPC, and the patch tests were scored after 6 days according to International Contact Dermatitis Research Group standards. Patient blood was sampled pre-sensitization (week 0) and at 2, 6 and about 24 weeks after DPC sensitization. Approximately 28 alopecia patients provided blood for TCR sequencing at one to four time points (pre-sensitization, 2, 6 and 24 weeks). What the authors observed across the whole study: After repeated subsampling, changes were observed in the strength of the expansion versus patch-test correlation and in the threshold at which the correlation became significant. DPC sensitization did not change how many TCRs were above 1 in 1000 frequency, and no evidence was found of alterations in global repertoire structure. Significantly more large CDR3 similarity clusters were formed by expanded TCRs than by pre-sensitization or healthy control sets, consistent with antigen-driven responses. The number of PT1 expanded TCRs positively correlated with patch test score, significant at thresholds 8, 16 and 32 but not 4. Alopecia, a presumed autoimmune disease, was present in all patients, so the immune response of the patients might differ from that of healthy individuals.

In the germline V gene (reference sequence), CDR1 corresponds to DFQATT and CDR2 to SNEGSKA. From its cysteine to its phenylalanine, the CDR3 spans 13 amino acids. Of the read, only the CDR3 DNA is kept; its 39 bases are in frame from base 1. The junction shows trimming of 6 bases on V and 5 bases on J, plus 16 bases between the germline ends. The library was made by RACE. The data were produced on a NextSeq 500. Library preparation attached unique molecular identifiers to individual cDNA molecules for quantitative, reproducible TCR counting. For every blood RNA sample, sequencing covered both the TCR alpha and TCR beta chains. In the source study's methods: The median number of TCRs per sample was 85,000 to 100,000, ranging from about 23,224 to 700,000. V, J and CDR3 annotation of the TCR reads was carried out using the Decombinator software suite. For PS versus PT1 abundance plots, all samples were subsampled to the same number of TCRs (28,000). Expanded TCRs were defined as absent before sensitization and observed at least eight times at the 2-week time point. TCRdb took the public reads, trimmed them with fastp at Q25, ran MiXCR for clone calling and kept in-frame beta chains. Entries are consolidated by CDR3 protein sequence, retaining the most common genes and DNA. It is TCRdb's table, rather than the study itself, that gives the V and J calls and clone size. The sample contains about 60,000 distinct CDR3 sequences, roughly 12% of them found a single time. About 4% of the sample is taken by the ten largest.

What the time point label conveys for this sample: pre-sensitization, week 0. In light of the paper, this sample's treatment or condition label describes: therapeutic diphenylcyclopropenone sensitization with weekly scalp DPC. At each patch-test visit, blood was drawn before the patch test was applied. To be eligible, patients had to be aged 18 to 70, diagnosed with alopecia and judged suitable for DPC therapy, while pregnant patients were excluded. Total RNA was extracted from unfractionated whole blood collected in Tempus Blood RNA tubes. About this clonotype itself: Its specific antigen is unknown. The sample holds no much larger clone one base away, and base qualities are not on file.

The clonotype comes from a middle-aged woman with alopecia areata. Some clones in this sample may be carry-over from other donors' samples. Recombination linked TRBV20-1 to TRBJ2-5; D gene: possibly TRBD2, on 5 matching bases. This specimen was whole blood, taken in connection with sensitization to the hapten diphenylcyclopropenone (DPC). The bases read TGCAGTGCAAGGGAGTCGGGCTCTGAGACCCAGTACTTC. Its protein is CSARESGSETQYF.